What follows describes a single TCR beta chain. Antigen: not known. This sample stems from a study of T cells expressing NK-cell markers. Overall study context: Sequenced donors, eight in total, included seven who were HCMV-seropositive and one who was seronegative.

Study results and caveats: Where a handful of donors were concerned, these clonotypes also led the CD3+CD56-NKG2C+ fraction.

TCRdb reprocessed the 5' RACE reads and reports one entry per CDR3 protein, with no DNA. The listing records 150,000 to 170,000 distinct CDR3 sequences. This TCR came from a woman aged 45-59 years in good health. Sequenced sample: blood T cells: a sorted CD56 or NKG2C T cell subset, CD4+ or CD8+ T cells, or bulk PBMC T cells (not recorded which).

The CDR3 loop is CASSLGSTGSNQPQHF. V gene TRBV12-3 or TRBV12-4 combines with J gene TRBJ1-5; TCRdb's D call, TRBD1, is unchecked because there is no DNA. The CDR3 length is 16 residues.